The T cell receptor beta chain under discussion was sequenced for a study of T cell repertoires and Cas9 in healthy adults (dated by TCRdb to 2016 to 2018). As for the study more broadly: Within the CD4 and CD8 compartments, SpCas9-reactive T cells were assessed for multi-effector potency, cytotoxicity and lineage determination. The study looked at preexisting T cell immunity to the Streptococcus pyogenes Cas9 nuclease (SpCas9), which is used in CRISPR gene editing.

The CDR3 contains 15 residues, cysteine and phenylalanine counted. Only the CDR3 region is kept as DNA, spanning 45 bases read in frame from base 1. The germline V gene (reference sequence) gives CDR1 as SGHAT and CDR2 as FQDESV. V drops 5 bases and J drops 5 bases, leaving 18 bases in between. To prepare the library, the immunoSEQ multiplex PCR assay was applied. TCRdb retrieved this table from immuneACCESS and kept in-frame rearrangements only. Not all clones are present; in checked studies, unresolved V genes account for under half, and no reason is known for the remainder. In all, the sample holds about 22,000 clones, and about 89% of those were seen once. Roughly 1.4% of the sample is taken by the ten largest. To note about this clone: Its antigen specificity is not known. Base quality data are lacking; no much larger clone is found one base away.

Healthy humans were used as donors in the study. Overall study results and their limits: In vitro, the proliferation and function of SpCas9-reactive effector T cells were reported to be mitigated by SpCas9-reactive regulatory T cells.

The chain links TRBV11-1 with TRBJ1-2; TRBD1 is a weak D gene call, 6 bases matching. The TCR was taken from a human donor in good health. The specimen was CD4+ effector T cells (CD127+, CD25-, CD137-, CD154-) from PBMCs; culture status not recorded. The nucleotides read TGTGCCAGCAGCCGACGGACAGAAACGGAATATGGCTACACCTTC. Translated, this gives CASSRRTETEYGYTF.